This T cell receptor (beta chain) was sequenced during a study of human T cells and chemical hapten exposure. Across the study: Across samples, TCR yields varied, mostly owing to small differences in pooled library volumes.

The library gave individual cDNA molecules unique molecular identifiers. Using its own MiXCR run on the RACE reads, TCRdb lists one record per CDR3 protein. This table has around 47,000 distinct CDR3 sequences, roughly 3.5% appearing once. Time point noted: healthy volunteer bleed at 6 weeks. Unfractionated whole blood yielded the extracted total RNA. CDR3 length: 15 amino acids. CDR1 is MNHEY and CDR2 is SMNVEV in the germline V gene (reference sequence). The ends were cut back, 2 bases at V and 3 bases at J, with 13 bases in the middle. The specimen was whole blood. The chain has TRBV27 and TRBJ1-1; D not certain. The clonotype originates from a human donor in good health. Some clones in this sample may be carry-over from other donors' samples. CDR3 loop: CASSLKANSYTEAFF. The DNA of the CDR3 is TGTGCCAGCAGTTTAAAAGCGAACAGTTACACTGAAGCTTTCTTT.